This record covers a single T cell receptor beta chain. The target antigen is unknown. The data were obtained in a study of T cell repertoires in cytomegalovirus infection. Study overall: Recently described HLA-C-restricted plus well-studied HLA-B-restricted CMV epitopes were used. Based on public TCR beta signatures, there were indications of CMV infection and of a matching HLA type.

V was clipped by 1 base and J by 4 bases; unmatched bases: 3. The length of the CDR3 is 15 residues. TCRdb re-derived calls from the reads in MiXCR, one entry per CDR3 protein. The sample lists some 940,000 distinct CDR3 sequences, around a third seen once, with about 14% in the top ten. Whole-study results and caveats: In two of eight donors, the top clonotype was HLA-C-restricted CMV-specific.

The sample in question was cultured CD8+ T cells from PBMCs, obtained from culture after CMV antigen stimulation. The rearrangement joins TRBV12-3 or TRBV12-4 to TRBJ2-1, with 8 positions matching TRBD1. The TCR originated in a human donor in good health (CMV status not recorded). Some clones in this sample may be carry-over from other donors' samples. The CDR3 DNA follows: TGTGCCAGCAGTTTAGAGACAGGGGAGTACAATGAGCAGTTCTTC. It encodes CASSLETGEYNEQFF.